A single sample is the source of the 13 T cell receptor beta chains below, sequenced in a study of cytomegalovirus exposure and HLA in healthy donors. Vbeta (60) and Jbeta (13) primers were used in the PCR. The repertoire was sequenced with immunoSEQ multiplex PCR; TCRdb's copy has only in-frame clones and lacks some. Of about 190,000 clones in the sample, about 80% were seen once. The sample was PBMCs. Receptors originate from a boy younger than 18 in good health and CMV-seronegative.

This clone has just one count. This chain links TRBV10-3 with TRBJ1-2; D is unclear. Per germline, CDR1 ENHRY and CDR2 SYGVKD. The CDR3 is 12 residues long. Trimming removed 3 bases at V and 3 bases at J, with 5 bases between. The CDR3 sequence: CAISESDYGYTF. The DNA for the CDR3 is TGTGCCATCAGTGAATCGGACTATGGCTACACCTTC.

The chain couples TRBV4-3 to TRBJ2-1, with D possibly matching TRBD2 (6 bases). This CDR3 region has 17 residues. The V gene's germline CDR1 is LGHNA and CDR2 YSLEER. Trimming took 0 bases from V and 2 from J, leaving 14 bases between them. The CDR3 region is CASSQDIAARTYNEQFF. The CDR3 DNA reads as TGCGCCAGCAGCCAAGACATAGCGGCAAGGACCTACAATGAGCAGTTCTTC.

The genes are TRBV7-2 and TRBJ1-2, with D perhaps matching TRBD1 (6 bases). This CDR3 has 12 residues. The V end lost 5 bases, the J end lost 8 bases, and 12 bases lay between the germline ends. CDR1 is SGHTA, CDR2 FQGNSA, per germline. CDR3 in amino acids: CASSTPGDGYTF. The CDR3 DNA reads TGTGCCAGCAGCACCCCAGGGGACGGCTACACCTTC.

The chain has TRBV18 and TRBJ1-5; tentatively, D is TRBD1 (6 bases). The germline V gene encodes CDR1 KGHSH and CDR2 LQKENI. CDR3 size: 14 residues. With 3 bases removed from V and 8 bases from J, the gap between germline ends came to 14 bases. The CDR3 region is CASSPKGDGEPQHF. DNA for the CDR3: TGTGCCAGCTCACCGAAGGGGGATGGTGAGCCCCAGCATTTT.

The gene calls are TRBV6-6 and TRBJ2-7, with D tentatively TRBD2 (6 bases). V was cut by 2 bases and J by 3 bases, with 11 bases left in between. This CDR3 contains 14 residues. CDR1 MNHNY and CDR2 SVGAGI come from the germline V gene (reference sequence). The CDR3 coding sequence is TGTGCCAGCAGTTACGCTAGCGCCGGCTACGAGCAGTACTTC. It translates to CASSYASAGYEQYF.

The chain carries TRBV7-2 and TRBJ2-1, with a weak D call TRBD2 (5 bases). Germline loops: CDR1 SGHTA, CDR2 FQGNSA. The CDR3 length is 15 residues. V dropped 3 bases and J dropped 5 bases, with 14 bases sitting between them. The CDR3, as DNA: TGTGCCAGCAGCTTTCACGGGAACCGGGACAATGAGCAGTTCTTC. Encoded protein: CASSFHGNRDNEQFF.

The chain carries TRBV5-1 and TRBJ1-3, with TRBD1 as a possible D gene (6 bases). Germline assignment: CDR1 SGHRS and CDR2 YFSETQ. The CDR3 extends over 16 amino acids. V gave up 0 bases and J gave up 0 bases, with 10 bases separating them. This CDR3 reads CASSLGGQYSGNTIYF. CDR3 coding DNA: TGCGCCAGCAGCTTGGGGGGACAATACTCTGGAAACACCATATATTTT.

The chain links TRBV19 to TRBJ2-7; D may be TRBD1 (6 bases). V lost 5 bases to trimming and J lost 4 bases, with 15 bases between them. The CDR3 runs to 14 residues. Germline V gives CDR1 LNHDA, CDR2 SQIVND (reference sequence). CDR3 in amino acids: CASSETGIEYEQYF. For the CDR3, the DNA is TGTGCCAGTAGTGAGACAGGTATCGAATACGAGCAGTACTTC.

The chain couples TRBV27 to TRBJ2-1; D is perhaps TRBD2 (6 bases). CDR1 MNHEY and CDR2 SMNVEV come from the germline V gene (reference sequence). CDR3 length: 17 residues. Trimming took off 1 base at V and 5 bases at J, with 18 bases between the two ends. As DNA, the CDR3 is TGTGCCAGCAGTTTATTGCCCTCACTAGCCCTAAACAATGAGCAGTTCTTC. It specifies CASSLLPSLALNNEQFF.

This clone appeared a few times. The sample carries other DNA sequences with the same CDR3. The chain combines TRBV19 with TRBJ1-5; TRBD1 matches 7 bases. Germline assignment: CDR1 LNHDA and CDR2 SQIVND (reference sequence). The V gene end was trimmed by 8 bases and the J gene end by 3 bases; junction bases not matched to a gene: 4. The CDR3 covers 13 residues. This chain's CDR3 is CASSGQFNQPQHF. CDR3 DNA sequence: TGTGCCAGTTCGGGACAGTTCAATCAGCCCCAGCATTTT. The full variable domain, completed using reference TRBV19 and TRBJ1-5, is DGGITQSPKYLFRKEGQNVTLSCEQNLNHDAMYWYRQDPGQGLRLIYYSQIVNDFQKGDIAEGYSVSREKKESFPLTVTSAQKNPTAFYLCASSGQFNQPQHFGDGTRLSIL.

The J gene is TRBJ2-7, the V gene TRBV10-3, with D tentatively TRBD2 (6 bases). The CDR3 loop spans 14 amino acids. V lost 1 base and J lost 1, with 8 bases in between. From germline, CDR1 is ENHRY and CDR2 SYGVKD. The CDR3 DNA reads TGTGCCATCAGTGAGTTTGGGGGGTCCTACGAGCAGTACTTC. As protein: CAISEFGGSYEQYF.

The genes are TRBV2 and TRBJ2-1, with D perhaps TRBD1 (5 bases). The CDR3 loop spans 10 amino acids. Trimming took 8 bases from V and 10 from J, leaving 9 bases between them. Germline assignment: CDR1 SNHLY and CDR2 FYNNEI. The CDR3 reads CASAGYEQFF. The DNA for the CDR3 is TGTGCCAGCGCAGGGTACGAGCAGTTCTTC.

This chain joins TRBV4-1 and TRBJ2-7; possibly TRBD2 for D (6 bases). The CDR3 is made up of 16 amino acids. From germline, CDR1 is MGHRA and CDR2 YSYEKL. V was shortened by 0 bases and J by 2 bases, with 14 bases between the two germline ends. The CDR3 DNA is TGCGCCAGCAGCCAAGATCTGGGACTCTTCACCTACGAGCAGTACTTC. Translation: CASSQDLGLFTYEQYF.